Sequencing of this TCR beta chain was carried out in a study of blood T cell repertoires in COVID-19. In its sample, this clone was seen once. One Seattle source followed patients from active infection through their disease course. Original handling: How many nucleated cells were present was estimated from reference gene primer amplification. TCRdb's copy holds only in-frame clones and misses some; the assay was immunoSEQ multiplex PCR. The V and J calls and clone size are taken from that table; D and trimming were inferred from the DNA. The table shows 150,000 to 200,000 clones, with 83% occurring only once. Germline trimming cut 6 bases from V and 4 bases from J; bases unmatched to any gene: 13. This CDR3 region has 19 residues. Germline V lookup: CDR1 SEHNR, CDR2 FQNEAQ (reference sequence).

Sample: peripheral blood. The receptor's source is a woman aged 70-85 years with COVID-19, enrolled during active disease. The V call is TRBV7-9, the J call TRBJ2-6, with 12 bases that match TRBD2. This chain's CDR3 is CASSFPKTSGSGGANVLTF. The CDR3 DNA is TGTGCCAGCAGTTTTCCGAAGACTAGCGGGAGCGGAGGGGCCAACGTCCTGACTTTC.